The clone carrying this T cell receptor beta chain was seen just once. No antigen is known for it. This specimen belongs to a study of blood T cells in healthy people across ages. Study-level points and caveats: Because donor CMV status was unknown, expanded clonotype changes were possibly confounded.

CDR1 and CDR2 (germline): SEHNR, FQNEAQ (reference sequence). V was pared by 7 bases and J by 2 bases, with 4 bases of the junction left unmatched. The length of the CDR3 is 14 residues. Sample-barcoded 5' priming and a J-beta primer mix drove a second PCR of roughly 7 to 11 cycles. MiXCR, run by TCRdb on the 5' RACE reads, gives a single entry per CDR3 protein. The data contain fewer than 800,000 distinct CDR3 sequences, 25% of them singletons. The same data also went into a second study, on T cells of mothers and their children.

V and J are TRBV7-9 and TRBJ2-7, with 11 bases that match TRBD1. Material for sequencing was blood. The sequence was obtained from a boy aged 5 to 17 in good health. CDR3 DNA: TGTGCCAGCATCCCGGGACAGGGGGCCTACGAGCAGTACTTC. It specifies CASIPGQGAYEQYF.